A single TCR beta chain is shown here with its context. These data come from a study of identical twins. From germline, CDR1 is SGHVS and CDR2 FNYEAQ. The CDR3 covers 16 residues. Trimming cost V 4 bases and J 2 bases; bases outside gene matches: 5. TCRdb analysed the 5' RACE reads with MiXCR anew, one entry per CDR3 protein. The sample consists of a few hundred thousand distinct CDR3 sequences, 18% of them appearing once. Sequenced: naive T cells sorted from blood. The TCR was taken from a man aged 45-60 years in good health. The chain recombines TRBV7-6 with TRBJ2-3; 11 bases align to TRBD2. CDR3 sequence: CASSSMTSGATDTQYF. For the CDR3, the DNA is TGTGCCAGCAGCTCGATGACTAGCGGGGCCACAGATACGCAGTATTTT. Based on the CDR3 plus reference TRBV7-6 and TRBJ2-3, the full variable domain is GAGVSQSPRYKVTKRGQDVALRCDPISGHVSLYWYRQALGQGPEFLTYFNYEAQQDKSGLPNDRFSAERPEGSISTLTIQRTEQRDSAMYRCASSSMTSGATDTQYFGPGTRLTVL.